This T cell receptor (beta chain) was sequenced in a study of human T cells and chemical hapten exposure. Findings and caveats of the study: TCRs exceeding a frequency of 1 in 1000 stayed unchanged under DPC sensitization.

This clonotype showed up just a few times. The antigen is not known. Via MiXCR, TCRdb re-called the RACE reads, giving one row per CDR3 protein. Here the sample spans more than 150,000 distinct CDR3 sequences, roughly 14% being singletons. Time point described: patch test 1, 2 weeks after DPC sensitization. Treatment of the sample: therapeutic diphenylcyclopropenone sensitization with weekly scalp DPC. CDR1 is MNHEY and CDR2 is SVGEGT in the germline V gene. Trimming pared 7 bases from V and 2 bases from J, leaving 8 bases between. CDR3 length: 12 amino acids. The specimen comprised whole blood, sampled in connection with sensitization to the hapten diphenylcyclopropenone (DPC). J is TRBJ2-5 and V is TRBV6-2 or TRBV6-3; a possible D gene is TRBD2 (5 bases). This clonotype was sampled from a woman aged 30 to 39 with alopecia areata. Some clones in this sample may be carry-over from other donors' samples. The DNA for the CDR3 is TGTGCCAGCACCCGGGATCAAGAGACCCAGTACTTC. Protein: CASTRDQETQYF.